The clone carrying this T cell receptor (beta chain) was seen once. Its cognate antigen is unknown. These data come from a study of T cell repertoires in cytomegalovirus infection. Overall study: TCR beta signatures that were public indicated CMV infection and matching HLA type. Study-wide results and limits: Identification of carriers of CMV plus the relevant HLA was performed using cumulative public TCR beta family frequency.

TCRdb reprocessed the reads via MiXCR and lists one record per CDR3 protein. Here the sample spans approximately 120,000 distinct CDR3 sequences, around 32% being singletons. This CDR3 contains 15 residues. Germline V lookup: CDR1 SGHVT, CDR2 SQSDAQ. J was trimmed by 4 bases and V by 5 bases; bases with no gene match: 7. V usage is TRBV7-4 and J usage is TRBJ2-7; 11 nucleotides align to TRBD2. The sequencing here drew on CD8+ T cells from cultured PBMCs, taken from culture after CMV antigen stimulation. The source is a human donor in good health (CMV status not recorded). Some clones in this sample may be carry-over from other donors' samples. The CDR3 DNA reads as TGTGCCAGCAGCCCGGAAGGGACTAGCGGTTACGAGCAGTACTTC. It is translated as CASSPEGTSGYEQYF.